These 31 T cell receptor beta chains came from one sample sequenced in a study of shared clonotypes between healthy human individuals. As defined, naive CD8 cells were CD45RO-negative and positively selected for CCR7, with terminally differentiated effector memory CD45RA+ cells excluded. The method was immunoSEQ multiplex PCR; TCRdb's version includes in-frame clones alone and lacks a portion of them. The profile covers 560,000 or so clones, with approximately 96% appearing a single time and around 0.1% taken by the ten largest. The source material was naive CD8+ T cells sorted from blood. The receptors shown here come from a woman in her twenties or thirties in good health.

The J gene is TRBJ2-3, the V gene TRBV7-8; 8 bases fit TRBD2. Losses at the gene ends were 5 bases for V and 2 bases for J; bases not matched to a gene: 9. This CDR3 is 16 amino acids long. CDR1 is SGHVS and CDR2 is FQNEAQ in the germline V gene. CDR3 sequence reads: CASSLPETSVTDTQYF. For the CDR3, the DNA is TGTGCCAGCAGCCTCCCCGAGACTAGCGTCACAGATACGCAGTATTTT.

The CDR3 sequence is CASSLEGSSTEAFF. The CDR3 nucleotides read TGTGCCAGCAGCTTGGAAGGGTCGAGTACTGAAGCTTTCTTT. The V and J genes are TRBV5-4 and TRBJ1-1, with D unresolved. The CDR3 spans 14 residues. Between the trimmed V and J ends, which lost 0 bases and 5 bases, there was a span of 11 bases. CDR1 and CDR2 (germline): SGHNT, YYREEE (reference sequence).

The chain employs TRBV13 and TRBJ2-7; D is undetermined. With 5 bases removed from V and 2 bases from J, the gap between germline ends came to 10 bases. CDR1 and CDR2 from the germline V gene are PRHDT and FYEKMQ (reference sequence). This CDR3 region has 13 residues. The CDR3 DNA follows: TGTGCCAGCAGCCCCGGTGTGGCCTACGAGCAGTACTTC. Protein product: CASSPGVAYEQYF.

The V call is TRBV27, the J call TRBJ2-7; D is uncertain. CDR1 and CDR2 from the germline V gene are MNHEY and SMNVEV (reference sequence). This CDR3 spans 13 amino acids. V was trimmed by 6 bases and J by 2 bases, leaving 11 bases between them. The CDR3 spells CASSPQSAYEQYF. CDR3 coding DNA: TGTGCCAGCAGCCCCCAGTCTGCCTACGAGCAGTACTTC.

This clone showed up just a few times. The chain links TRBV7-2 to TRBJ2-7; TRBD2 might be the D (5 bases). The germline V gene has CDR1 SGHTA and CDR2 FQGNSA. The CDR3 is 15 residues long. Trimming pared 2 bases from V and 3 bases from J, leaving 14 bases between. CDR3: CASSLSPGVRYEQYF. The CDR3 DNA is TGTGCCAGCAGCTTATCGCCCGGGGTACGCTACGAGCAGTACTTC.

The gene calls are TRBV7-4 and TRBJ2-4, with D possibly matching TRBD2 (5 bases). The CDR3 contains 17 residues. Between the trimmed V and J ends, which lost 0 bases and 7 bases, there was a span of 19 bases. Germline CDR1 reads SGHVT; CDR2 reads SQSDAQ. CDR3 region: CASSLAKVRVKKNIQYF. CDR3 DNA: TGTGCCAGCAGCTTAGCGAAGGTGAGGGTTAAGAAGAACATTCAGTACTTC.

The CDR3 nucleotides are TGTGCCAGCAGCGCCAAGCCTAGGCCGGATGGCGACGAGCAGTACTTC. The encoded protein is CASSAKPRPDGDEQYF. This chain connects TRBV9 to TRBJ2-7; no firm D call. V was trimmed by 3 bases and J by 5 bases, leaving 21 bases between them. Germline values: CDR1 SGDLS, CDR2 YYNGEE. The CDR3 has 16 amino acids. Full variable domain (rest looked up from reference TRBV9 and TRBJ2-7): DSGVTQTPKHLITATGQRVTLRCSPRSGDLSVYWYQQSLDQGLQFLIQYYNGEERAKGNILERFSAQQFPDLHSELNLSSLELGDSALYFCASSAKPRPDGDEQYFGPGTRLTVT.

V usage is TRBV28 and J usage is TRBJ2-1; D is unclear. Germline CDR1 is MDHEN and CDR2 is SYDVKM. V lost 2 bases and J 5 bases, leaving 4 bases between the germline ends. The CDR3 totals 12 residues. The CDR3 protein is CASSLVNNEQFF. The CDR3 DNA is TGTGCCAGCAGTTTAGTGAACAATGAGCAGTTCTTC. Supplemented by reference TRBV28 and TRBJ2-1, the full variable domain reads DVKVTQSSRYLVKRTGEKVFLECVQDMDHENMFWYRQDPGLGLRLIYFSYDVKMKEKGDIPEGYSVSREKKERFSLILESASTNQTSMYLCASSLVNNEQFFGPGTRLTVL.

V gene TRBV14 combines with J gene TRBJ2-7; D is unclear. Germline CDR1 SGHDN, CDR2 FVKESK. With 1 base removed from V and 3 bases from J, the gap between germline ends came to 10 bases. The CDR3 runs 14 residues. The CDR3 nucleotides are TGTGCCAGCAGCCAAGCCCATTCTGGCTACGAGCAGTACTTC. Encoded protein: CASSQAHSGYEQYF.

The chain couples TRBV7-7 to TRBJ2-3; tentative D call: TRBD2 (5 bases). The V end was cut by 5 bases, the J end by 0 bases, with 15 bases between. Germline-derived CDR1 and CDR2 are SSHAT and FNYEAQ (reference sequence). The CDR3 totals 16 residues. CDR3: CASSPTGWTSTDTQYF. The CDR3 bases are TGTGCCAGCAGCCCCACCGGATGGACTAGCACAGATACGCAGTATTTT. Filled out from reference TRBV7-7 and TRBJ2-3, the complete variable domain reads GAGVSQSPRYKVTKRGQDVTLRCDPISSHATLYWYQQALGQGPEFLTYFNYEAQPDKSGLPSDRFSAERPEGSISTLTIQRTEQRDSAMYRCASSPTGWTSTDTQYFGPGTRLTVL.

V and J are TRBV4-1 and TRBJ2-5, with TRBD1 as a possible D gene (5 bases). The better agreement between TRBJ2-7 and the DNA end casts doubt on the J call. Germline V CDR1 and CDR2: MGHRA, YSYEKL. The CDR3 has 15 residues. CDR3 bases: TGCGCCAGCAGCCAAGAACGTACAGGCTCCTACGAGCAGTACTTC. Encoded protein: CASSQERTGSYEQYF.

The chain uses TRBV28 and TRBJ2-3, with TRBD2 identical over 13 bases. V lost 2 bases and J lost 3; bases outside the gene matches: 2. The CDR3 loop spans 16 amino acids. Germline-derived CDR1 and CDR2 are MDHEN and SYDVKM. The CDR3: CASSLTGLAGTDTQYF. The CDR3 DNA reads TGTGCCAGCAGTTTAACGGGACTAGCGGGAACAGATACGCAGTATTTT.

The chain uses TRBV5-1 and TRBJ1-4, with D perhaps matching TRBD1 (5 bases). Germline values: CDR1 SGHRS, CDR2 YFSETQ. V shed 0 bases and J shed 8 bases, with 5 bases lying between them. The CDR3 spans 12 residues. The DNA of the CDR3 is TGCGCCAGCAGCTTGGGGGACGAAAAACTGTTTTTT. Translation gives CASSLGDEKLFF.

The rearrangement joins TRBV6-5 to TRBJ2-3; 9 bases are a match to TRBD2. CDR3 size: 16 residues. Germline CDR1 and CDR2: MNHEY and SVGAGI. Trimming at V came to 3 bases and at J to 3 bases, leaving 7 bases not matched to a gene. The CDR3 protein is CASSYFSGRTTDTQYF. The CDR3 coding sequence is TGTGCCAGCAGTTATTTCAGCGGGAGGACTACAGATACGCAGTATTTT.

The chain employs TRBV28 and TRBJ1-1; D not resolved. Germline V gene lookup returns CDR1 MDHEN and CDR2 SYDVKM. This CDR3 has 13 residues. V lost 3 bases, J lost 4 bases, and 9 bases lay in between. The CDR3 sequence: CASSLEGGTEAFF. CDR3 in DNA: TGTGCCAGCAGTTTGGAGGGTGGCACTGAAGCTTTCTTT.

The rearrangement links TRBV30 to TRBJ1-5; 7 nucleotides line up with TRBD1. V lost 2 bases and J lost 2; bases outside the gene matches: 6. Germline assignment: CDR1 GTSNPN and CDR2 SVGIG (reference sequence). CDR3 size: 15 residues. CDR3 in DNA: TGTGCCTGGAGTAGGAGGGGGCAGGGCAATCAGCCCCAGCATTTT. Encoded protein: CAWSRRGQGNQPQHF. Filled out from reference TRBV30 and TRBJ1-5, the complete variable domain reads SQTIHQWPATLVQPVGSPLSLECTVEGTSNPNLYWYRQAAGRGLQLLFYSVGIGQISSEVPQNLSASRPQDRQFILSSKKLLLSDSGFYLCAWSRRGQGNQPQHFGDGTRLSIL.

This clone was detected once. This chain's CDR3 is CASSIQGGETQYF. CDR3 in DNA: TGTGCCAGTAGTATCCAGGGAGGGGAGACCCAGTACTTC. The chain combines TRBV19 with TRBJ2-5; 7 positions agree with TRBD2. This CDR3 spans 13 amino acids. V lost 3 bases to trimming and J lost 5 bases; unmatched junction nucleotides: 3. CDR1 is LNHDA and CDR2 is SQIVND in the germline V gene (reference sequence).

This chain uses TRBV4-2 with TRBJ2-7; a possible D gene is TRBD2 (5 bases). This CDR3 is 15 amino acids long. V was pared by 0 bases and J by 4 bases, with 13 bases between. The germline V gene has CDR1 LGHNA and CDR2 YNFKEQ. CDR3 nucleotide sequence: TGTGCCAGCAGCCAAGAATTGGACCCGGGGTACGAGCAGTACTTC. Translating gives CASSQELDPGYEQYF.

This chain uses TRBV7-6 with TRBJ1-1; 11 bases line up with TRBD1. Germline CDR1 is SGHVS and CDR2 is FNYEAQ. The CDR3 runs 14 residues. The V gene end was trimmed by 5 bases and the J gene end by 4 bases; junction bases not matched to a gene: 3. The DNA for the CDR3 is TGTGCCAGCAGCCCGGGACAGGGGGTCACTGAAGCTTTCTTT. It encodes CASSPGQGVTEAFF.

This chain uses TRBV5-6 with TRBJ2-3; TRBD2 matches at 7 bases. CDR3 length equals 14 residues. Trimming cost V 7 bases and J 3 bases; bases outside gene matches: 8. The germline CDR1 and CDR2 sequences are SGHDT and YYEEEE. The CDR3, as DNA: TGTGCCAGCCTAACGGGGGGAGCGACAGATACGCAGTATTTT. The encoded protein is CASLTGGATDTQYF.

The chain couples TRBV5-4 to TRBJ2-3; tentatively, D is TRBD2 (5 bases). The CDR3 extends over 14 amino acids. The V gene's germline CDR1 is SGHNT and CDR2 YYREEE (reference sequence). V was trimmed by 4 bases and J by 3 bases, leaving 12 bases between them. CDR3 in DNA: TGTGCCAGCAGCGGGAGCCGATCTACAGATACGCAGTATTTT. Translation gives CASSGSRSTDTQYF.

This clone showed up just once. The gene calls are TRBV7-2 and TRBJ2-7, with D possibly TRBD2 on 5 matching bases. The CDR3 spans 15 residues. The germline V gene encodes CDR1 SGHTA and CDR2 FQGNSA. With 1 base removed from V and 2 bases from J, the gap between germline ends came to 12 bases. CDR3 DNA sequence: TGTGCCAGCAGCTTAGAGGCGGGTCTGCCCTACGAGCAGTACTTC. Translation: CASSLEAGLPYEQYF.

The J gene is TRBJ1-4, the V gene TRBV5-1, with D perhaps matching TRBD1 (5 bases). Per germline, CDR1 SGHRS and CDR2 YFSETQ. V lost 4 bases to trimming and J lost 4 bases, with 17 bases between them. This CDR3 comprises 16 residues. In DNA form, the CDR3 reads TGCGCCAGCAGCGCCGGAGACAGTAGTCTTAATGAAAAACTGTTTTTT. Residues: CASSAGDSSLNEKLFF.

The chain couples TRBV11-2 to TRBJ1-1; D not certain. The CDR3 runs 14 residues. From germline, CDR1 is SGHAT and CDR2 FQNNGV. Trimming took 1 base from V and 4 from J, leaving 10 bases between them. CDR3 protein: CASSLGIGLTEAFF. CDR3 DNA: TGTGCCAGCAGCTTAGGTATTGGGCTCACTGAAGCTTTCTTT.

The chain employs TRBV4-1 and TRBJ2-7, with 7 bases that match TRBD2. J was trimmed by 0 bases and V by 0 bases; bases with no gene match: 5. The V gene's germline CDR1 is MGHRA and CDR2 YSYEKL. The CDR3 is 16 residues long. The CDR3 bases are TGCGCCAGCAGCCAAGATCGGCGGGGGATCTCCTACGAGCAGTACTTC. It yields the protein CASSQDRRGISYEQYF.

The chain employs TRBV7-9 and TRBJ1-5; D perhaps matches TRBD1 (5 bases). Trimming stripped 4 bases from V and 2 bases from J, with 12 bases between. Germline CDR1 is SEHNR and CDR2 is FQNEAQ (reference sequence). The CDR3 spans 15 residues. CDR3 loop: CASSSGPEGNQPQHF. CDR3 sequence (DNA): TGTGCCAGCAGCTCGGGACCTGAGGGCAATCAGCCCCAGCATTTT.

This CDR3 reads CASSRLAGVTYNEQFF. The CDR3 DNA follows: TGTGCCAGTAGTAGACTAGCGGGAGTAACCTACAATGAGCAGTTCTTC. J is TRBJ2-1 and V is TRBV19; 12 bases map to TRBD2. The V gene's germline CDR1 is LNHDA and CDR2 SQIVND (reference sequence). The length of the CDR3 is 16 residues. The trim removed 4 bases at V and 2 bases at J, leaving 3 bases unmatched.

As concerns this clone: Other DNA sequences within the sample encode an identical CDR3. The CDR3 spells CASSSDRVTYEQYF. Here the CDR3 DNA reads TGTGCCAGCAGCTCCGACAGGGTAACCTACGAGCAGTACTTC. The chain uses TRBV7-9 and TRBJ2-7; 7 positions agree with TRBD1. The germline V gene encodes CDR1 SEHNR and CDR2 FQNEAQ (reference sequence). With V trimmed by 4 bases and J by 2 bases, 5 bases remained unmatched. The CDR3 is 14 residues long.

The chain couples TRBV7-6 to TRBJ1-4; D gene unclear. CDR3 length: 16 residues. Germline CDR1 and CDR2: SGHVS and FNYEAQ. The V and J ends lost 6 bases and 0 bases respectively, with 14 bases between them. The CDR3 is CASSSAPGSTNEKLFF. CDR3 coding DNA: TGTGCCAGCAGTTCAGCCCCCGGCTCAACTAATGAAAAACTGTTTTTT.

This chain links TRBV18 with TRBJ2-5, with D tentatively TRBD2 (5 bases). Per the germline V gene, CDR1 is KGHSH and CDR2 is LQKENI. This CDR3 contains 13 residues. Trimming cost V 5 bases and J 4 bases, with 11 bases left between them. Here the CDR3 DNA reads TGTGCCAGCTCAGAACGCCGGGGAGAGACCCAGTACTTC. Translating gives CASSERRGETQYF.

CDR3 coding DNA: TGTGCCAGCAGCTTATGGGTCGGGAGCTCCTACGAGCAGTACTTC. Translation gives CASSLWVGSSYEQYF. The V and J genes are TRBV7-9 and TRBJ2-7; the D gene is possibly TRBD2 (6 bases). Between the trimmed V and J ends, which lost 2 bases and 0 bases, there was a span of 11 bases. CDR1 is SEHNR and CDR2 is FQNEAQ in the germline V gene (reference sequence). The length of the CDR3 is 15 residues.